Below, 10 T cell receptor beta chains from the same sample are listed, as sequenced in a study of cytomegalovirus exposure and HLA in healthy donors. 60 Vbeta and 13 Jbeta primers were used in PCR. The repertoire was sequenced with immunoSEQ multiplex PCR; TCRdb's copy has only in-frame clones and lacks some. The top ten clones hold less than 3.5% of a sample with some 190,000 clones, about four fifths of them seen once. Sequenced material: PBMCs. All receptors derive from a female donor in good health and CMV-seronegative.

The chain joins TRBV5-1 to TRBJ1-1, with no clear D. The CDR3 covers 14 residues. Germline CDR1 SGHRS, CDR2 YFSETQ. V was clipped by 1 base and J by 4 bases, with 11 bases between them. The CDR3 DNA is TGCGCCAGCAGCTTGACGACTCAGAGCACTGAAGCTTTCTTT. Translation: CASSLTTQSTEAFF.

The sample holds one count of this clone. This chain joins TRBV28 and TRBJ1-1; 7 bases fit TRBD1. Germline V gene lookup returns CDR1 MDHEN and CDR2 SYDVKM. Trimming removed 5 bases from V and 5 bases from J; junction bases left unmatched: 8. The CDR3 loop spans 14 amino acids. CDR3 in amino acids: CASSPRGLWTEAFF. CDR3 nucleotide sequence: TGTGCCAGCAGTCCCAGGGGGTTGTGGACTGAAGCTTTCTTT.

There are a few counts of this clone. The chain employs TRBV6-6 and TRBJ1-3; D gene ambiguous. In germline, CDR1 is MNHNY, CDR2 SVGAGI (reference sequence). The CDR3 loop spans 16 amino acids. V was clipped by 7 bases and J by 0 bases, with 16 bases between them. The CDR3 nucleotides read TGTGCCAGCAATGCCGGAGTCGGGATCTCTGGAAACACCATATATTTT. This sequence encodes CASNAGVGISGNTIYF.

The chain has TRBV27 and TRBJ2-1; D is unclear. V lost 7 bases and J lost 0, with 13 bases in between. Looked up from germline, CDR1 is MNHEY and CDR2 is SMNVEV (reference sequence). This CDR3 spans 15 amino acids. CDR3 in amino acids: CASNVRGSSYNEQFF. CDR3 DNA sequence: TGTGCCAGCAATGTTCGCGGCAGCTCCTACAATGAGCAGTTCTTC.

The chain uses TRBV6-5 and TRBJ1-2; the D is unclear. Germline-derived CDR1 and CDR2 are MNHEY and SVGAGI. V was clipped by 0 bases and J by 8 bases, with 10 bases between them. The CDR3 runs to 13 residues. CDR3 region: CASSYSSYRGYTF. In DNA form, the CDR3 reads TGTGCCAGCAGTTACTCAAGTTATCGGGGCTACACCTTC.

The rearrangement links TRBV2 to TRBJ2-7; a weak D match, TRBD2 (6 bases). Germline V gene lookup returns CDR1 SNHLY and CDR2 FYNNEI. The V end lost 5 bases, the J end lost 4 bases, and 15 bases lay between the germline ends. This CDR3 comprises 14 residues. The chain's CDR3 is CASSLEGSYYEQYF. DNA of the CDR3: TGTGCCAGCAGTTTGGAGGGGTCTTATTACGAGCAGTACTTC.

This rearrangement joins TRBV28 to TRBJ2-5, with TRBD2 as a possible D gene (6 bases). Germline CDR1 reads MDHEN; CDR2 reads SYDVKM. The ends were cut back, 6 bases at V and 4 bases at J, with 21 bases in the middle. The CDR3 has 16 amino acids. The CDR3 DNA reads as TGTGCCAGCAGCACCGTCCGGCAGGCGGGAATAGAGACCCAGTACTTC. Its translation: CASSTVRQAGIETQYF.

The V call is TRBV30, the J call TRBJ2-5; D gene uncertain. V was trimmed by 1 base and J by 3 bases, leaving 9 bases between them. Looked up from germline, CDR1 is GTSNPN and CDR2 is SVGIG (reference sequence). The CDR3 sequence is 13 residues long. CDR3 bases: TGTGCCTGGAGTGAAAACTTGAAAGAGACCCAGTACTTC. Its protein product is CAWSENLKETQYF. The entire variable domain, with the rest obtained from reference TRBV30 and TRBJ2-5, is as follows: SQTIHQWPATLVQPVGSPLSLECTVEGTSNPNLYWYRQAAGRGLQLLFYSVGIGQISSEVPQNLSASRPQDRQFILSSKKLLLSDSGFYLCAWSENLKETQYFGPGTRLLVL.

This clone was seen once. The rearrangement uses TRBV6-1 and TRBJ1-5; no firm D call. Germline CDR1 MNHNS, CDR2 SASEGT. V shed 1 base and J shed 0 bases, with 10 bases lying between them. CDR3 size: 16 residues. The CDR3 DNA is TGTGCCAGCAGTGAAGTTGCAGGTCCTAGCAATCAGCCCCAGCATTTT. This gives the protein CASSEVAGPSNQPQHF.

This clone was counted between two and nine times. The J gene is TRBJ2-7, the V gene TRBV5-1, with 7 bases lining up with TRBD1. The germline V gene has CDR1 SGHRS and CDR2 YFSETQ. V was clipped by 3 bases and J by 5 bases; unmatched bases: 11. CDR3 length: 15 residues. The CDR3, as DNA: TGCGCCAGCAGCTCAAGACAGGGCATGGATCACGAGCAGTACTTC. The encoded protein is CASSSRQGMDHEQYF. Supplemented by reference TRBV5-1 and TRBJ2-7, the full variable domain reads KAGVTQTPRYLIKTRGQQVTLSCSPISGHRSVSWYQQTPGQGLQFLFEYFSETQRNKGNFPGRFSGRQFSNSRSEMNVSTLELGDSALYLCASSSRQGMDHEQYFGPGTRLTVT.